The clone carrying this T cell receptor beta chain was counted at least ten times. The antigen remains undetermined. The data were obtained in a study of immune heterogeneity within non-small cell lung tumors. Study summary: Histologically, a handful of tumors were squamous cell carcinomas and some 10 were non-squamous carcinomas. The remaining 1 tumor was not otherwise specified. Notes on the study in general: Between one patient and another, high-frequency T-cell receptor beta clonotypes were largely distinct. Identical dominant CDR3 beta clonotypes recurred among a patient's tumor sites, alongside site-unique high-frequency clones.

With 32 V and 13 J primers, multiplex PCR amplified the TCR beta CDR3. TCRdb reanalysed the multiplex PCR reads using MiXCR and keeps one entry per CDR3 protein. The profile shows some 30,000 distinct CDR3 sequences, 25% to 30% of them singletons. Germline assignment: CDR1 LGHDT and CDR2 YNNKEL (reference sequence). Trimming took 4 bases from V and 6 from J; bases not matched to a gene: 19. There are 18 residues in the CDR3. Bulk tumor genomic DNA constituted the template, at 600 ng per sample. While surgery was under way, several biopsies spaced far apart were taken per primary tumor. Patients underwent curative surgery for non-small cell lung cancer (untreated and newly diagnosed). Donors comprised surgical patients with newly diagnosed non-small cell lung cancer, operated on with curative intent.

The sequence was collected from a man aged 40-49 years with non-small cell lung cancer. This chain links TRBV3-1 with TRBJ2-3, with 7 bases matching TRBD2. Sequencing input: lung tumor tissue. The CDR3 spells CASSRSASSGFVQDTQYF. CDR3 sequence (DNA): TGTGCCAGCAGCCGGAGCGCTAGTAGCGGGTTCGTTCAGGATACGCAGTATTTT.